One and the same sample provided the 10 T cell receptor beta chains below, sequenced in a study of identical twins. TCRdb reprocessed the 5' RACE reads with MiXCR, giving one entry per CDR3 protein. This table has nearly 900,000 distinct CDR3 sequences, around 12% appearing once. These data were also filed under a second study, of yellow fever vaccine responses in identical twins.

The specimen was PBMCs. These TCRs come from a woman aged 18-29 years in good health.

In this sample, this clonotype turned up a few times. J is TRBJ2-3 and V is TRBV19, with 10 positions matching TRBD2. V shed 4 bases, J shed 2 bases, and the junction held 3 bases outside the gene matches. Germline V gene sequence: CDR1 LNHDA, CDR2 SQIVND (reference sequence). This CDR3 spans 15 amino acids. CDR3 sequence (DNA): TGTGCCAGTAGTACCAGCGGGAGGGACACAGATACGCAGTATTTT. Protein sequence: CASSTSGRDTDTQYF.

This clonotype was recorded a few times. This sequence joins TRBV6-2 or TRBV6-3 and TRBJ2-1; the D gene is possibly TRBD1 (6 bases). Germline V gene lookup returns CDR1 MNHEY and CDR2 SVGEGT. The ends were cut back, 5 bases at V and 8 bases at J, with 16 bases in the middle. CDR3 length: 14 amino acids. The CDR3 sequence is CASSIQAAGDEQFF. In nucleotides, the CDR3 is TGTGCCAGCAGTATCCAAGCGGCAGGGGATGAGCAGTTCTTC.

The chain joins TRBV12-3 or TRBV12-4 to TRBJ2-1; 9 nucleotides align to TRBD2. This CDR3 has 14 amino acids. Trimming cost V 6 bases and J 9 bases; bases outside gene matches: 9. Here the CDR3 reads CASSFEGLAGEQFF. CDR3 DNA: TGTGCCAGCAGCTTCGAGGGACTAGCTGGTGAGCAGTTCTTC.

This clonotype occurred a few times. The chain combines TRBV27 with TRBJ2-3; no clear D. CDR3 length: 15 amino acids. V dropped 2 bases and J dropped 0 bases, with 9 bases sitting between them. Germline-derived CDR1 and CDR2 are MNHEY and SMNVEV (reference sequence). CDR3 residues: CASSLIGGSTDTQYF. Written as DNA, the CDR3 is TGTGCCAGCAGTTTAATTGGTGGGAGCACAGATACGCAGTATTTT.

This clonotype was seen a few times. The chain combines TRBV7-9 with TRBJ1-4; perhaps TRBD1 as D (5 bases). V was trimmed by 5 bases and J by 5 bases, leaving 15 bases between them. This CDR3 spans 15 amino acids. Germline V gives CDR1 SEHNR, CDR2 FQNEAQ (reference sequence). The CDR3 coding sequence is TGTGCCAGCAGCCGCCGGGACGGACAAAATGAAAAACTGTTTTTT. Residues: CASSRRDGQNEKLFF.

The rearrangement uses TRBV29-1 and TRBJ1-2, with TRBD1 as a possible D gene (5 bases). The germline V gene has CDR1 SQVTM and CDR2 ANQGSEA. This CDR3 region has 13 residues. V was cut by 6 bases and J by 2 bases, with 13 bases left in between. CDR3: CSVLGRGNYGYTF. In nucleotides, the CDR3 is TGCAGCGTGTTGGGACGGGGAAACTATGGCTACACCTTC.

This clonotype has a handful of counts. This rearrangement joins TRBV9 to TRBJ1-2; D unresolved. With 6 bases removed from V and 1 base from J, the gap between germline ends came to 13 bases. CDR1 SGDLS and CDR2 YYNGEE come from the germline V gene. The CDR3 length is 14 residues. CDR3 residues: CASMKGPNNYGYTF. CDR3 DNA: TGTGCCAGCATGAAGGGTCCGAATAACTATGGCTACACCTTC.

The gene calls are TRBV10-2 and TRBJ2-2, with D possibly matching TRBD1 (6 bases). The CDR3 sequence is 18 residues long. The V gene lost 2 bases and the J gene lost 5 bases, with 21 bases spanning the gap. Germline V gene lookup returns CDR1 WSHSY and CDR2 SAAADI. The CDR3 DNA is TGCGCCAGCAGTGAGACGCTTACAGGGCTGGGGAAAACCGGGGAGCTGTTTTTT. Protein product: CASSETLTGLGKTGELFF.

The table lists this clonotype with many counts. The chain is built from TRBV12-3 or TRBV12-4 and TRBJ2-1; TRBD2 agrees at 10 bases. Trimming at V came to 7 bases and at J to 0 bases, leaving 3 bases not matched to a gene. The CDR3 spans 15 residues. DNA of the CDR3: TGTGCCAGCAAGAGGACTAGCGGCTCCTACAATGAGCAGTTCTTC. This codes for CASKRTSGSYNEQFF.

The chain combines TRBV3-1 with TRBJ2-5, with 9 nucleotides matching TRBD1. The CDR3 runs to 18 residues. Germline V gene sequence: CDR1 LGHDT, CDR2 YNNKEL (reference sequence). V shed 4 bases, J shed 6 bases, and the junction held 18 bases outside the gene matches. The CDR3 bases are TGTGCCAGCAGCCGATCCCGGGACAGGGCCACCATGGGGCAGACCCAGTACTTC. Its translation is CASSRSRDRATMGQTQYF.